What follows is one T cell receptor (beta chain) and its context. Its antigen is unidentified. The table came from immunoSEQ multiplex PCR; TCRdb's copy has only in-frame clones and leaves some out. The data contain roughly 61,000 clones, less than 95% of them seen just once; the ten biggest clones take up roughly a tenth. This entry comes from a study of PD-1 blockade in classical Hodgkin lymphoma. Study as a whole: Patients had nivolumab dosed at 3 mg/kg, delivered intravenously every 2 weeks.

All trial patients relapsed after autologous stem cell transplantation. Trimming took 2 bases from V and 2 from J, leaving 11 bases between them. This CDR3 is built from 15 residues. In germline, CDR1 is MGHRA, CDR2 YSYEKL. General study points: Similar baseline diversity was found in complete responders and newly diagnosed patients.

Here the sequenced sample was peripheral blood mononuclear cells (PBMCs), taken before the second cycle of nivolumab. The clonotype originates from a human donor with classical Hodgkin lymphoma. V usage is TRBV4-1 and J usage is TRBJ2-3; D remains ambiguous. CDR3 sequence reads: CASSQIIQFTDTQYF. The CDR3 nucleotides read TGCGCCAGCAGCCAAATTATTCAATTCACAGATACGCAGTATTTT.